The 10 T cell receptor beta chains presented below share a single source sample, sequenced in a study of blood T cell repertoires in COVID-19. Some clones are missing from TCRdb's copy, which holds only in-frame ones; the method was immunoSEQ multiplex PCR. In the table there are tens of thousands of clones, around 75% of which are singletons. Input material: peripheral blood. The receptors shown here come from a man between 65 and 85 years old with COVID-19, enrolled during active disease.

This clone was found a few times. This sequence joins TRBV11-2 and TRBJ1-1; D not certain. Trimming shortened V by 3 bases and J by 3 bases, and 8 bases separated the two germline ends. Germline V gene data show CDR1 as SGHAT and CDR2 as FQNNGV. CDR3 length: 13 amino acids. CDR3 bases: TGTGCCAGCAGCTTTTTCAGATACACTGAAGCTTTCTTT. It translates to CASSFFRYTEAFF. The full variable domain, its missing parts supplied by reference TRBV11-2 and TRBJ1-1, is EAGVAQSPRYKIIEKRQSVAFWCNPISGHATLYWYQQILGQGPKLLIQFQNNGVVDDSQLPKDRFSAERLKGVDSTLKIQPAKLEDSAVYLCASSFFRYTEAFFGQGTRLTVV.

The chain has TRBV5-4 and TRBJ2-3; tentative D call: TRBD1 (6 bases). Germline V lookup: CDR1 SGHNT, CDR2 YYREEE (reference sequence). Between the trimmed V and J ends, which lost 4 bases and 1 base, there was a span of 10 bases. The CDR3 covers 14 residues. The CDR3 is CASSLRTGTDTQYF. For the CDR3, the DNA is TGTGCCAGCAGCCTCCGGACAGGCACAGATACGCAGTATTTT.

This clone was picked up one time. The CDR3: CASSERGGHDTQYF. The CDR3 nucleotides are TGTGCCAGCAGTGAGCGGGGGGGGCACGATACGCAGTATTTT. The chain couples TRBV6-4 to TRBJ2-3; 9 bases match TRBD2. Germline loops: CDR1 MRHNA, CDR2 SNTAGT. There are 14 residues in the CDR3. V gave up 3 bases and J gave up 6 bases; unmatched junction bases: 4.

The V call is TRBV3-1 (or the pseudogene TRBV3-2), the J call TRBJ2-5; 9 nucleotides line up with TRBD2. V lost 4 bases and J lost 6; bases outside the gene matches: 12. The germline CDR1 and CDR2 sequences are LGHDT and YNNKEL (reference sequence). CDR3 length: 16 amino acids. The CDR3 spells CASSPWTSDGDQTQYF. The CDR3 coding sequence is TGTGCCAGCAGCCCGTGGACTAGCGATGGGGATCAGACCCAGTACTTC.

V usage is TRBV4-3 and J usage is TRBJ2-7; 8 bases match TRBD1. The CDR3 length is 15 residues. J gave up 5 bases and V 3 bases, and 9 bases lay outside the gene matches. Germline lookup yields CDR1 LGHNA and CDR2 YSLEER. CDR3 sequence reads: CASSQKAGGIDEQYF. In DNA form, the CDR3 reads TGCGCCAGCAGCCAGAAGGCAGGGGGCATCGACGAGCAGTACTTC.

V gene TRBV11-3 combines with J gene TRBJ2-1, with 8 bases that match TRBD1. Trimming cost V 5 bases and J 9 bases; bases outside gene matches: 6. Germline-derived CDR1 and CDR2 are SGHNT and YENEEA. This CDR3 is built from 13 residues. Here the CDR3 reads CASSQTGVAEQFF. In DNA, the CDR3 is TGTGCCAGCAGCCAGACAGGGGTCGCTGAGCAGTTCTTC.

In this sample, this clone is medium-sized. The chain joins TRBV11-3 to TRBJ2-7, with D possibly TRBD1 on 6 matching bases. This CDR3 contains 14 residues. Germline V CDR1 and CDR2: SGHNT, YENEEA. V gave up 4 bases and J gave up 6 bases, with 16 bases separating them. Here the CDR3 reads CASSSWRTAAEQYF. The CDR3 DNA sequence: TGTGCCAGCAGCTCCTGGAGGACAGCAGCCGAGCAGTACTTC.

The chain couples TRBV28 to TRBJ2-7; TRBD2 matches at 9 bases. Per the germline V gene, CDR1 is MDHEN and CDR2 is SYDVKM. The CDR3 sequence is 15 residues long. V lost 2 bases and J lost 3; bases outside the gene matches: 5. The CDR3 DNA follows: TGTGCCAGCAGTTTAATGAGTAGCGGGAGCTACGAGCAGTACTTC. It codes for CASSLMSSGSYEQYF.

This sequence joins TRBV25-1 and TRBJ1-5; 9 nucleotides agree with TRBD1. The CDR3 totals 16 residues. The trim removed 1 base at V and 4 bases at J, leaving 5 bases unmatched. Germline-derived CDR1 and CDR2 are MGHDK and SYGVNS. The CDR3 here is CASSEWGTGPNQPQHF. CDR3 nucleotide sequence: TGTGCCAGCAGTGAATGGGGGACAGGGCCTAATCAGCCCCAGCATTTT.

The V and J genes are TRBV9 and TRBJ1-5, with no clear D. V was cut by 3 bases and J by 4 bases, with 8 bases left in between. This CDR3 contains 13 residues. Germline loops: CDR1 SGDLS, CDR2 YYNGEE. This CDR3 reads CASSAWENQPQHF. The CDR3 bases are TGTGCCAGCAGCGCATGGGAGAATCAGCCCCAGCATTTT.